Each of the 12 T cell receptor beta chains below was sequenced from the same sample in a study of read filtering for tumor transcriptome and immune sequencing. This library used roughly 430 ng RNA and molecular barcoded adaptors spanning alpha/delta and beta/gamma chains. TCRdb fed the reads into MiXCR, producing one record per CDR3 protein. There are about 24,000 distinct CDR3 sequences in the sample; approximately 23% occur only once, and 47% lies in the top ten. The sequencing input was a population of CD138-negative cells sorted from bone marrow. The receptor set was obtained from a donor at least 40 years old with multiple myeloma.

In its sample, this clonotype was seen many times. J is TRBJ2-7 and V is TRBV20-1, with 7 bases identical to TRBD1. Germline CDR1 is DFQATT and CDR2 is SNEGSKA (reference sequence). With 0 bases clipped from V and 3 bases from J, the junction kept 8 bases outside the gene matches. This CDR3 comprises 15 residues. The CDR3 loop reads CSARDLGRGNYEQYF. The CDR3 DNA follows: TGCAGTGCTAGAGATTTGGGCAGGGGGAACTACGAGCAGTACTTC.

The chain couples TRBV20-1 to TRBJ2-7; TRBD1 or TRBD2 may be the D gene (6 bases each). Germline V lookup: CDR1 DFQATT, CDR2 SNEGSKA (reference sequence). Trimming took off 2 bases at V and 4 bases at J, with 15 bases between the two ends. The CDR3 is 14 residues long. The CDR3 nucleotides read TGCAGTGCTAGACTAACAACAGGGACTTACGAGCAGTACTTC. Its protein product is CSARLTTGTYEQYF.

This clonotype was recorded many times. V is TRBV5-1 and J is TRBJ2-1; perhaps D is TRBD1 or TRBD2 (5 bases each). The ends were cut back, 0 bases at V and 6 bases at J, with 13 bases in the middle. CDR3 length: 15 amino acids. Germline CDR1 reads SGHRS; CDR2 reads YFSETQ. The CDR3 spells CASSLEGTGLNEQFF. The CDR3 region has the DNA TGCGCCAGCAGCTTGGAAGGGACGGGGCTCAATGAGCAGTTCTTC.

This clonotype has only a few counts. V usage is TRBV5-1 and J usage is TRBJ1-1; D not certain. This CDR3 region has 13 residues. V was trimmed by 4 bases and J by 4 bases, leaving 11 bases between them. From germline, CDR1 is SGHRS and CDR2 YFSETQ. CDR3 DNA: TGCGCCAGCAGCCCCGAATTGGGCACTGAAGCTTTCTTT. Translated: CASSPELGTEAFF.

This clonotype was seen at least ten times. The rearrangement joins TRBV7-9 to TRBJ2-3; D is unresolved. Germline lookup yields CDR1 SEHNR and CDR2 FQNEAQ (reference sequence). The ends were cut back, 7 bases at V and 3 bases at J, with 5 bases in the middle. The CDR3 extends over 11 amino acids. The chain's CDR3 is CASTETDTQYF. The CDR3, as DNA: TGTGCCAGCACCGAAACAGATACGCAGTATTTT.

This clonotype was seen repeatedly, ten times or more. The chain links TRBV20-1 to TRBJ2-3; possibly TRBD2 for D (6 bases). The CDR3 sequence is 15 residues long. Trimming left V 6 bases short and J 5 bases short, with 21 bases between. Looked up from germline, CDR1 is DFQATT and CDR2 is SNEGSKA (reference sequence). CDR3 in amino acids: CSAGADKAGGDTQYF. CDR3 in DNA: TGCAGTGCGGGCGCCGACAAGGCCGGGGGAGATACGCAGTATTTT.

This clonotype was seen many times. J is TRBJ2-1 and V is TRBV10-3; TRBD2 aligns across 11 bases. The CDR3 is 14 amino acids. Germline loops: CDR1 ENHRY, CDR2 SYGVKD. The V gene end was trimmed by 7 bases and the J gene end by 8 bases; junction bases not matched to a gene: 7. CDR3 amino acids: CAINPSGGLHEQFF. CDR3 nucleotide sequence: TGTGCCATCAACCCTAGCGGGGGGTTGCATGAGCAGTTCTTC.

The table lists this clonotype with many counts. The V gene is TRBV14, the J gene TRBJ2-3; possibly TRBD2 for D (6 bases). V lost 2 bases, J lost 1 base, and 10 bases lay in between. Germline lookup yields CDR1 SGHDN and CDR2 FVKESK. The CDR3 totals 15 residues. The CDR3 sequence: CASSQYGGGTDTQYF. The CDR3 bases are TGTGCCAGCAGCCAATACGGGGGTGGCACAGATACGCAGTATTTT.

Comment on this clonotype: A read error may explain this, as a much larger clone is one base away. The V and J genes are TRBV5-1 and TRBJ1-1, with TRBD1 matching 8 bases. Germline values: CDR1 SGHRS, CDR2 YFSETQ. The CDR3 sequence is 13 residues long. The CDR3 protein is CASSFQGATGAFF. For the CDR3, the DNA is TGCGCCAGCAGCTTCCAGGGGGCTACTGGAGCTTTCTTT.

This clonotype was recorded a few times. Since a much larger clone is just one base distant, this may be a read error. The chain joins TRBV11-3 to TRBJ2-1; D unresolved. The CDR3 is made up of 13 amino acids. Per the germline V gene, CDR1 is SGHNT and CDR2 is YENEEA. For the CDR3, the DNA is TGTGCCAGCAGCTTAGGCGGATACAATGAGCAGCTCTTC. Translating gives CASSLGGYNEQLF.

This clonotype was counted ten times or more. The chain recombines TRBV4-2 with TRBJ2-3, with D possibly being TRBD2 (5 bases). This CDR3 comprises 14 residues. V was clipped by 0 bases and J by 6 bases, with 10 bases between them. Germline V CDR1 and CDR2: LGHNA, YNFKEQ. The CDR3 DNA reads TGTGCCAGCAGCCAAGAGGCGGGTTCGGATACGCAGTATTTT. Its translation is CASSQEAGSDTQYF.

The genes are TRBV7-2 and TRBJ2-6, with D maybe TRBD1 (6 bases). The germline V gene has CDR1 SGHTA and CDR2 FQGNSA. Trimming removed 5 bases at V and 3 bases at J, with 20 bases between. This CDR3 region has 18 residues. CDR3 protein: CASSPMGATIFGANVLTF. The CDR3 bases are TGTGCCAGCAGCCCGATGGGGGCCACTATTTTTGGGGCCAACGTCCTGACTTTC.